These 15 T cell receptor beta chains came from one sample sequenced in a study of blood T cell repertoires in COVID-19. Profiling relied on immunoSEQ multiplex PCR, and the TCRdb table lists in-frame clones only, not all of them. The sample has approximately 150,000 clones; approximately 89% are singletons. Sequencing was carried out using peripheral blood. The receptors here all came from a human donor in a cohort sampled during active COVID-19.

This sequence joins TRBV7-2 and TRBJ1-1; weak D call: TRBD1 (5 bases). Germline CDR1 reads SGHTA; CDR2 reads FQGNSA. V was clipped by 2 bases and J by 1 base, with 14 bases between them. There are 16 residues in the CDR3. The CDR3 DNA is TGTGCCAGCAGCTTAAACCCAGAAGGGGAGAACACTGAAGCTTTCTTT. Amino acid sequence: CASSLNPEGENTEAFF.

The chain joins TRBV6-5 to TRBJ2-3, with a weak D call TRBD1 (5 bases). Germline values: CDR1 MNHEY, CDR2 SVGAGI. V lost 6 bases and J lost 1, with 14 bases in between. The CDR3 runs to 15 residues. The CDR3 DNA is TGTGCCAGCAGGCCCTTAGGGGTGGGCACAGATACGCAGTATTTT. This codes for CASRPLGVGTDTQYF.

This clone was counted once. The chain uses TRBV27 and TRBJ2-6; no firm D call. This CDR3 is 14 amino acids long. Trimming pared 7 bases from V and 4 bases from J, leaving 11 bases between. The germline V gene has CDR1 MNHEY and CDR2 SMNVEV (reference sequence). The CDR3 region is CASTPLSGANVLTF. CDR3 sequence (DNA): TGTGCCAGCACCCCCCTCTCGGGGGCCAACGTCCTGACTTTC.

The chain joins TRBV7-9 to TRBJ2-1; TRBD2 agrees at 8 bases. V dropped 5 bases and J dropped 1; count of bases not matched to a gene: 7. Germline V CDR1 and CDR2: SEHNR, FQNEAQ (reference sequence). The CDR3 spans 16 residues. This CDR3 reads CASSRRGGPSYNEQFF. The CDR3 DNA sequence: TGTGCCAGCAGCCGACGGGGGGGCCCTTCCTACAATGAGCAGTTCTTC. Supplemented by reference TRBV7-9 and TRBJ2-1, the full variable domain reads DTGVSQNPRHKITKRGQNVTFRCDPISEHNRLYWYRQTLGQGPEFLTYFQNEAQLEKSRLLSDRFSAERPKGSFSTLEIQRTEQGDSAMYLCASSRRGGPSYNEQFFGPGTRLTVL.

This chain links TRBV28 with TRBJ2-1, with 7 bases that match TRBD1. Germline-derived CDR1 and CDR2 are MDHEN and SYDVKM. The ends lost 5 bases at V and 12 bases at J; junction bases unmatched: 7. This CDR3 comprises 12 residues. The CDR3 DNA is TGTGCCAGCAGTACCGGACAGGTCCTGCAGTTCTTC. Translating gives CASSTGQVLQFF. Looking up the rest from reference TRBV28 and TRBJ2-1 gives the full variable domain: DVKVTQSSRYLVKRTGEKVFLECVQDMDHENMFWYRQDPGLGLRLIYFSYDVKMKEKGDIPEGYSVSREKKERFSLILESASTNQTSMYLCASSTGQVLQFFGPGTRLTVL.

The rearrangement joins TRBV27 to TRBJ1-1, with D perhaps matching TRBD1 (6 bases). Looked up from germline, CDR1 is MNHEY and CDR2 is SMNVEV (reference sequence). This CDR3 is built from 14 residues. The V end was cut by 4 bases, the J end by 4 bases, with 13 bases between. CDR3 protein: CASSYSGAGTEAFF. CDR3 sequence (DNA): TGTGCCAGCAGTTACTCAGGGGCGGGCACTGAAGCTTTCTTT.

The chain employs TRBV4-1 and TRBJ2-5; D is possibly TRBD2 (5 bases). The CDR3 spans 15 residues. The germline CDR1 and CDR2 sequences are MGHRA and YSYEKL. Between the trimmed V and J ends, which lost 2 bases and 3 bases, there was a span of 13 bases. In DNA, the CDR3 is TGCGCCAGCAGCCAAACCGGGGTTCCCAAAGAGACCCAGTACTTC. The encoded protein is CASSQTGVPKETQYF.

The rearrangement joins TRBV15 to TRBJ2-2; 15 bases match TRBD2. The CDR3 is 18 residues long. Germline trimming cut 3 bases from V and 4 bases from J; bases unmatched to any gene: 6. Germline CDR1 LNHNV, CDR2 YYDKDF (reference sequence). DNA of the CDR3: TGTGCCACCAGCAGCGGACTAGCGGGGGGGCCCGGCACCGGGGAGCTGTTTTTT. As protein: CATSSGLAGGPGTGELFF.

The rearrangement links TRBV9 to TRBJ1-1, with TRBD1 identical over 9 bases. CDR1 and CDR2 from the germline V gene are SGDLS and YYNGEE. The CDR3 sequence is 13 residues long. Trimming took 3 bases from V and 9 from J; bases not matched to a gene: 6. The CDR3 spells CASSETGTGKAFF. CDR3 sequence (DNA): TGTGCCAGCAGCGAGACCGGGACAGGGAAAGCTTTCTTT.

The V gene is TRBV5-4, the J gene TRBJ2-3; 11 positions agree with TRBD2. The CDR3 sequence is 16 residues long. V was clipped by 1 base and J by 2 bases; unmatched bases: 3. Germline CDR1 SGHNT, CDR2 YYREEE (reference sequence). CDR3 sequence: CASSLTSGGATDTQYF. Here the CDR3 DNA reads TGTGCCAGCAGCTTGACTAGCGGGGGAGCCACAGATACGCAGTATTTT.

The chain combines TRBV7-6 with TRBJ2-3, with 12 bases matching TRBD2. CDR1 and CDR2 (germline): SGHVS, FNYEAQ. Unmatched junction bases numbered 8, after V lost 2 bases and J lost 8 bases. The CDR3 runs 16 residues. This CDR3 reads CASSLMPSGGAVTQYF. The CDR3 bases are TGTGCCAGCAGCTTAATGCCTAGCGGGGGGGCCGTTACGCAGTATTTT.

The V call is TRBV7-2, the J call TRBJ2-5, with 10 bases aligning to TRBD2. V lost 1 base to trimming and J lost 5 bases; unmatched junction nucleotides: 7. The CDR3 is 16 residues long. Germline lookup yields CDR1 SGHTA and CDR2 FQGNSA. This chain's CDR3 is CASSLGPSGGQETQYF. CDR3 nucleotides: TGTGCCAGCAGCTTAGGTCCTAGCGGGGGCCAGGAGACCCAGTACTTC.

The chain recombines TRBV4-1 with TRBJ2-1, with TRBD2 identical over 8 bases. The germline V gene encodes CDR1 MGHRA and CDR2 YSYEKL. The ends lost 0 bases at V and 10 bases at J; junction bases unmatched: 5. This CDR3 spans 14 amino acids. The CDR3 protein is CASSQDWAGGEQFF. DNA of the CDR3: TGCGCCAGCAGCCAAGATTGGGCGGGGGGAGAGCAGTTCTTC.

The chain links TRBV5-1 to TRBJ1-4; 9 bases fit TRBD1. CDR3 length equals 15 residues. The germline V gene has CDR1 SGHRS and CDR2 YFSETQ. V shed 3 bases, J shed 7 bases, and the junction held 7 bases outside the gene matches. CDR3 nucleotide sequence: TGCGCCAGCAGCTCCATACCGGGACAGGGTGAAAAACTGTTTTTT. Its protein is CASSSIPGQGEKLFF.

The chain uses TRBV5-1 and TRBJ2-7; 9 nucleotides agree with TRBD1. In germline, CDR1 is SGHRS, CDR2 YFSETQ. V lost 0 bases, J lost 3 bases, and 1 base stayed unmatched. The CDR3 sequence is 14 residues long. CDR3 sequence: CASSLGGQGYEQYF. DNA of the CDR3: TGCGCCAGCAGCTTGGGGGGACAGGGCTACGAGCAGTACTTC. The full variable domain, completed using reference TRBV5-1 and TRBJ2-7, is KAGVTQTPRYLIKTRGQQVTLSCSPISGHRSVSWYQQTPGQGLQFLFEYFSETQRNKGNFPGRFSGRQFSNSRSEMNVSTLELGDSALYLCASSLGGQGYEQYFGPGTRLTVT.